What follows are 24 T cell receptor beta chains derived from one specimen sequenced in a study of cytomegalovirus exposure and HLA in healthy donors. The repertoire was sequenced with immunoSEQ multiplex PCR; TCRdb's copy has only in-frame clones and lacks some. The sample records 70,000 to 75,000 clones, 85% to 95% being singletons. Material: PBMCs. The receptor set was obtained from a woman aged 18-30 years in good health and CMV-seropositive.

J is TRBJ2-3 and V is TRBV18, with TRBD2 matching over 8 bases. Germline V CDR1 and CDR2: KGHSH, LQKENI. V shed 0 bases, J shed 2 bases, and the junction held 4 bases outside the gene matches. The CDR3 has 16 amino acids. This CDR3 reads CASSPPAGGLTDTQYF. In DNA form, the CDR3 reads TGTGCCAGCTCACCACCGGCGGGGGGACTCACAGATACGCAGTATTTT.

The chain has TRBV4-1 and TRBJ1-2; D not certain. Trimming took off 3 bases at V and 4 bases at J, with 21 bases between the two ends. The V gene's germline CDR1 is MGHRA and CDR2 YSYEKL. CDR3 size: 17 residues. CDR3 DNA: TGCGCCAGCAGCCAGGCAAGCCGAACTGGGAGTCGCTATGGCTACACCTTC. This sequence encodes CASSQASRTGSRYGYTF.

J is TRBJ2-1 and V is TRBV11-2, with TRBD2 identical over 8 bases. Germline V gene data show CDR1 as SGHAT and CDR2 as FQNNGV. This CDR3 contains 15 residues. J lost 6 bases, V lost 3 bases, and 7 bases had no gene match. CDR3 residues: CASSFRREGINEQFF. CDR3 nucleotides: TGTGCCAGCAGCTTTCGACGGGAGGGTATCAATGAGCAGTTCTTC.

The genes are TRBV2 and TRBJ2-7, with 7 bases lining up with TRBD1. The length of the CDR3 is 15 residues. The germline V gene has CDR1 SNHLY and CDR2 FYNNEI. The V and J ends lost 5 bases and 7 bases, in that order; junction bases with no gene match: 14. The CDR3 loop reads CASSPTPGTAPEQYF. CDR3 bases: TGTGCCAGCAGTCCGACTCCCGGGACAGCCCCTGAGCAGTACTTC.

The CDR3 region is CASSHTTGGGNTIYF. The CDR3 region has the DNA TGTGCCAGCAGCCACACGACAGGGGGTGGAAACACCATATATTTT. V and J are TRBV7-6 and TRBJ1-3, with 9 bases lining up with TRBD1. Germline-derived CDR1 and CDR2 are SGHVS and FNYEAQ. The CDR3 covers 15 residues. V gave up 5 bases and J gave up 3 bases; unmatched junction bases: 5. Supplemented by reference TRBV7-6 and TRBJ1-3, the full variable domain reads GAGVSQSPRYKVTKRGQDVALRCDPISGHVSLYWYRQALGQGPEFLTYFNYEAQQDKSGLPNDRFSAERPEGSISTLTIQRTEQRDSAMYRCASSHTTGGGNTIYFGEGSWLTVV.

The rearrangement uses TRBV9 and TRBJ2-1; D perhaps matches TRBD1 (5 bases). Germline loops: CDR1 SGDLS, CDR2 YYNGEE. The length of the CDR3 is 15 residues. V gave up 0 bases and J gave up 0 bases, with 7 bases separating them. CDR3 nucleotide sequence: TGTGCCAGCAGCGTAGGACAGAGCTCCTACAATGAGCAGTTCTTC. Amino acids: CASSVGQSSYNEQFF.

This clone was observed a single time. The chain carries TRBV18 and TRBJ1-3; no clear D gene. This CDR3 contains 14 residues. V was pared by 5 bases and J by 3 bases, with 11 bases between. Germline CDR1 and CDR2: KGHSH and LQKENI. The DNA for the CDR3 is TGTGCCAGCTCATCCCCCCAGGATGGAAACACCATATATTTT. Its protein is CASSSPQDGNTIYF.

This chain links TRBV27 with TRBJ2-7; 7 bases fit TRBD1. Germline V gives CDR1 MNHEY, CDR2 SMNVEV (reference sequence). The V gene end was trimmed by 3 bases and the J gene end by 5 bases; junction bases not matched to a gene: 7. The CDR3 has 14 amino acids. The CDR3 loop is CASSLVRGIDEQYF. The CDR3, as DNA: TGTGCCAGCAGTTTGGTCAGGGGGATCGACGAGCAGTACTTC.

This clone came up once. The chain combines TRBV6-5 with TRBJ2-1, with a tentative D call TRBD2 (5 bases). Germline V gives CDR1 MNHEY, CDR2 SVGAGI. V was pared by 10 bases and J by 7 bases, with 17 bases between. The length of the CDR3 is 13 residues. In nucleotides, the CDR3 is TGTGCCACCTCGCCGGGATCTCGGAATGAGCAGTTCTTC. It translates to CATSPGSRNEQFF.

This chain connects TRBV6-6 to TRBJ1-1; no definite D call. Germline lookup yields CDR1 MNHNY and CDR2 SVGAGI (reference sequence). CDR3 length equals 12 residues. V was trimmed by 2 bases and J by 7 bases, leaving 8 bases between them. DNA for the CDR3: TGTGCCAGCAGTTACGGGCAGCTTGAAGCTTTCTTT. It is translated as CASSYGQLEAFF.

The chain is built from TRBV18 and TRBJ1-2; 12 positions match TRBD1. Germline V gene data show CDR1 as KGHSH and CDR2 as LQKENI. The trim removed 4 bases at V and 3 bases at J, leaving 12 bases unmatched. This CDR3 spans 18 amino acids. The CDR3 DNA reads TGTGCCAGCTCACTTGGAACCGGGACAGGGGGCCCCCACTATGGCTACACCTTC. Encoded protein: CASSLGTGTGGPHYGYTF.

The rearrangement uses TRBV7-9 and TRBJ2-1, with 9 bases fitting TRBD2. Per the germline V gene, CDR1 is SEHNR and CDR2 is FQNEAQ (reference sequence). After removal of 7 bases from V and 1 base from J, the junction contained 5 bases not matched to a gene. There are 15 residues in the CDR3. This CDR3 is CASTNLAGSYNEQFF. The CDR3 coding sequence is TGTGCCAGCACCAATCTAGCGGGGTCCTACAATGAGCAGTTCTTC. Filled out from reference TRBV7-9 and TRBJ2-1, the complete variable domain reads DTGVSQNPRHKITKRGQNVTFRCDPISEHNRLYWYRQTLGQGPEFLTYFQNEAQLEKSRLLSDRFSAERPKGSFSTLEIQRTEQGDSAMYLCASTNLAGSYNEQFFGPGTRLTVL.

The chain joins TRBV29-1 to TRBJ2-7, with TRBD2 identical over 8 bases. This CDR3 comprises 13 residues. The ends lost 6 bases at V and 7 bases at J; junction bases unmatched: 11. The germline CDR1 and CDR2 sequences are SQVTM and ANQGSEA. CDR3 nucleotide sequence: TGCAGCGTCCACCGGGGGGGGACGGGGGAGCAGTACTTC. Its protein is CSVHRGGTGEQYF.

The chain recombines TRBV7-9 with TRBJ2-1, with TRBD2 matching over 15 bases. Germline assignment: CDR1 SEHNR and CDR2 FQNEAQ (reference sequence). This CDR3 contains 17 residues. The V and J ends lost 2 bases and 10 bases, in that order; junction bases with no gene match: 9. The DNA for the CDR3 is TGTGCCAGCAGCTTACTCCGGACTAGCGGGAGGGTCGGGGAGCAGTTCTTC. Encoded protein: CASSLLRTSGRVGEQFF.

This clone was seen just once. J is TRBJ1-2 and V is TRBV4-1; D not resolved. The CDR3 runs to 13 residues. Trimming took off 0 bases at V and 13 bases at J, with 15 bases between the two ends. CDR1 is MGHRA and CDR2 is YSYEKL in the germline V gene. The CDR3 region has the DNA TGCGCCAGCAGCCAAGATTCTCTCCAGTACCCCACCTTC. As protein: CASSQDSLQYPTF.

This chain joins TRBV10-2 and TRBJ2-7; 12 nucleotides align to TRBD2. Germline V gene lookup returns CDR1 WSHSY and CDR2 SAAADI. Trimming cost V 7 bases and J 2 bases; bases outside gene matches: 3. The CDR3 has 14 residues. DNA for the CDR3: TGCGCCAGCACCCGGACTAGCGGGACCTACGAGCAGTACTTC. The encoded protein is CASTRTSGTYEQYF.

The V gene is TRBV7-2, the J gene TRBJ2-1, with 8 bases matching TRBD2. V trimming: 3 bases; J trimming: 7 bases; junction bases outside the gene matches: 5. Germline V CDR1 and CDR2: SGHTA, FQGNSA. This CDR3 is built from 14 residues. CDR3 loop: CASSFHGGVNEQFF. The CDR3 coding sequence is TGTGCCAGCAGCTTTCACGGGGGGGTGAATGAGCAGTTCTTC.

The CDR3 nucleotides read TGCGCCAGCAGCTCAAACCAAGAGACCCAGTACTTC. As protein: CASSSNQETQYF. The chain carries TRBV5-1 and TRBJ2-5; no definite D call. Germline V CDR1 and CDR2: SGHRS, YFSETQ. The CDR3 runs 12 residues. Deletions cut 3 bases from V and 0 bases from J, with 3 bases between.

This clone occurred once. The J gene is TRBJ2-1, the V gene TRBV18, with 8 nucleotides matching TRBD1. The CDR3 consists of 15 residues. Germline V CDR1 and CDR2: KGHSH, LQKENI. Unmatched junction bases numbered 8, after V lost 6 bases and J lost 4 bases. The CDR3 bases are TGTGCCAGCTCGCGAAGGGACAGGAATTACAATGAGCAGTTCTTC. Amino acids: CASSRRDRNYNEQFF.

This chain connects TRBV4-3 to TRBJ2-7; D possibly corresponds to TRBD1 (6 bases). The V end lost 1 base, the J end lost 2 bases, and 12 bases lay between the germline ends. CDR1 and CDR2 (germline): LGHNA, YSLEER. The CDR3 totals 15 residues. The chain's CDR3 is CASSQGNRETYEQYF. The CDR3 DNA reads TGCGCCAGCAGCCAAGGAAACAGGGAAACCTACGAGCAGTACTTC.

The chain is built from TRBV27 and TRBJ1-2; D possibly corresponds to TRBD1 (6 bases). The ends were cut back, 6 bases at V and 0 bases at J, with 14 bases in the middle. This CDR3 comprises 15 residues. Germline-derived CDR1 and CDR2 are MNHEY and SMNVEV (reference sequence). The CDR3 nucleotides are TGTGCCAGCAGGTTGGGGGGGGCGCCTAACTATGGCTACACCTTC. This gives the protein CASRLGGAPNYGYTF.

V usage is TRBV4-3 and J usage is TRBJ2-5, with TRBD2 as a possible D gene (5 bases). The CDR3 loop spans 12 amino acids. The germline CDR1 and CDR2 sequences are LGHNA and YSLEER. The V gene lost 5 bases and the J gene lost 7 bases, with 11 bases spanning the gap. The CDR3 protein is CASSNRAGTQYF. CDR3 nucleotide sequence: TGCGCCAGCAGCAATAGGGCGGGGACCCAGTACTTC.

The chain links TRBV6-1 to TRBJ1-2; 11 bases agree with TRBD1. Germline V gene sequence: CDR1 MNHNS, CDR2 SASEGT. V trimming: 6 bases; J trimming: 5 bases; junction bases outside the gene matches: 8. The CDR3 has 15 amino acids. Here the CDR3 DNA reads TGTGCCAGCAGACTCGGACAGGGGGCTGGATATGGCTACACCTTC. It codes for CASRLGQGAGYGYTF.

The chain employs TRBV6-5 and TRBJ1-2; tentatively, D is TRBD1 (5 bases). From germline, CDR1 is MNHEY and CDR2 SVGAGI. The CDR3 length is 16 residues. With 1 base removed from V and 0 bases from J, the gap between germline ends came to 12 bases. In DNA form, the CDR3 reads TGTGCCAGCAGTTACTTTTGGGAGGGGACTAACTATGGCTACACCTTC. It encodes CASSYFWEGTNYGYTF.